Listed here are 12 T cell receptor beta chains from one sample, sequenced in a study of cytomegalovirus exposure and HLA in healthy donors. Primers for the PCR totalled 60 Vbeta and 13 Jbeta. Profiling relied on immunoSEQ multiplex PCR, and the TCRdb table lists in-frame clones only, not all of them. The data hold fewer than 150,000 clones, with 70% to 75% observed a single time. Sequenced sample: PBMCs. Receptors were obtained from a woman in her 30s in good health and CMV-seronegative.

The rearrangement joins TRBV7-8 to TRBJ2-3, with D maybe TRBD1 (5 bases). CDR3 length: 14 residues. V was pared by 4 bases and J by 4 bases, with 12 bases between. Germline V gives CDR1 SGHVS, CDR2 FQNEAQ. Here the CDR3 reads CASSSVLGADTQYF. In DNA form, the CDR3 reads TGTGCCAGCAGCTCCGTTTTAGGGGCAGATACGCAGTATTTT. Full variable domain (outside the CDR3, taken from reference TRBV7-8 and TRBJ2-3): GAGVSQSPRYKVAKRGQDVALRCDPISGHVSLFWYQQALGQGPEFLTYFQNEAQLDKSGLPSDRFFAERPEGSVSTLKIQRTQQEDSAVYLCASSSVLGADTQYFGPGTRLTVL.

CDR3 coding DNA: TGTGCCAGCAGCTATCTCCGGACTGCCGATCGGCATGAGCAGTTCTTC. Amino acid sequence: CASSYLRTADRHEQFF. The chain combines TRBV7-3 with TRBJ2-1, with TRBD2 as a possible D gene (5 bases). CDR1 and CDR2 (germline): SGHTA, FQGTGA. The CDR3 runs 16 residues. Trimming removed 4 bases at V and 8 bases at J, with 21 bases between.

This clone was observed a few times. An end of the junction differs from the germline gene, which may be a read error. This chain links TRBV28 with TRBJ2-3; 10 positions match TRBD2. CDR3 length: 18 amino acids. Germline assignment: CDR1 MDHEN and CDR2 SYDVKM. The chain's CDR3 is CASSFSPGLGTSEDTRYF. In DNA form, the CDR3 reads TGTGCCAGCAGTTTTAGCCCGGGACTTGGGACTAGCGAAGATACGCGGTATTTT.

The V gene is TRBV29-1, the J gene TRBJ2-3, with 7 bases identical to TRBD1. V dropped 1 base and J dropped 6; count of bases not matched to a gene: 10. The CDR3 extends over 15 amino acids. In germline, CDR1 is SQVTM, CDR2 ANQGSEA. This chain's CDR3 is CSVEGLRQGQDTQYF. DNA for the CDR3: TGCAGCGTTGAAGGATTGAGACAGGGCCAGGATACGCAGTATTTT.

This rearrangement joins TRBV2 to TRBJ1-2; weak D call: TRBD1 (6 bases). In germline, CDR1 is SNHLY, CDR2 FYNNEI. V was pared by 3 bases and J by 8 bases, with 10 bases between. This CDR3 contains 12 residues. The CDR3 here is CASSDRGRGYTF. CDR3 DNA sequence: TGTGCCAGCAGTGACAGGGGAAGGGGCTACACCTTC.

The CDR3 coding sequence is TGTGCCAGCAGCAGGAATGAGGGGGAGACAGATACGCAGTATTTT. It codes for CASSRNEGETDTQYF. V and J are TRBV5-4 and TRBJ2-3; tentatively, D is TRBD1 (6 bases). V lost 4 bases to trimming and J lost 3 bases, with 15 bases between them. The germline gives CDR1 SGHNT, CDR2 YYREEE (reference sequence). This CDR3 has 15 amino acids.

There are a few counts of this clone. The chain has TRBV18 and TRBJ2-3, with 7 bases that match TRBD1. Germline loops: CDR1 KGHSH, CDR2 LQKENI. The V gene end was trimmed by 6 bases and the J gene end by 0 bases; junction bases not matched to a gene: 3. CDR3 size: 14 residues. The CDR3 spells CASSLTGSTDTQYF. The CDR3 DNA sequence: TGTGCCAGCTCCTTGACAGGGAGCACAGATACGCAGTATTTT. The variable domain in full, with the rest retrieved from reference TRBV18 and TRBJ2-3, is NAGVMQNPRHLVRRRGQEARLRCSPMKGHSHVYWYRQLPEEGLKFMVYLQKENIIDESGMPKERFSAEFPKEGPSILRIQQVVRGDSAAYFCASSLTGSTDTQYFGPGTRLTVL.

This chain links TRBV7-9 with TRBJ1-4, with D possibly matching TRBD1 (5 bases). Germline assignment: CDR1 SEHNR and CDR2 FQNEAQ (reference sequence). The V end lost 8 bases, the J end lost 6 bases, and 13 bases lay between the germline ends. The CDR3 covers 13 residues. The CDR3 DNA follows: TGTGCCAGCCTCAGGGTTCCGGATGAAAAACTGTTTTTT. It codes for CASLRVPDEKLFF.

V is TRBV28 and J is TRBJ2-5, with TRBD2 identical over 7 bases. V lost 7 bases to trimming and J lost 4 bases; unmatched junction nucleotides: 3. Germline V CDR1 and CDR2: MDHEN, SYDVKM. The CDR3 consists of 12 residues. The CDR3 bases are TGTGCCAGCACGACGGGGGGAGAGACCCAGTACTTC. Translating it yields CASTTGGETQYF.

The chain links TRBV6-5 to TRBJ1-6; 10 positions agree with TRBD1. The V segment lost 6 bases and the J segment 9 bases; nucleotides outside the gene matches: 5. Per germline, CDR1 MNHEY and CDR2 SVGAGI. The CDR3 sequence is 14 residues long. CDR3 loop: CASRRGDRGSPLHF. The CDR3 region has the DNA TGTGCCAGCAGGAGAGGGGACAGGGGTTCACCCCTCCACTTT.

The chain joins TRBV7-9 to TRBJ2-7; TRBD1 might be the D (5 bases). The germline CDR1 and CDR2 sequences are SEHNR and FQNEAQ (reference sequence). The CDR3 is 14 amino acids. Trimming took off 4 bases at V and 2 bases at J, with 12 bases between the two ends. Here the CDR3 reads CASSSLGATYEQYV. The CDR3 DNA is TGTGCCAGCAGCTCCTTAGGGGCAACCTACGAGCAGTACGTC.

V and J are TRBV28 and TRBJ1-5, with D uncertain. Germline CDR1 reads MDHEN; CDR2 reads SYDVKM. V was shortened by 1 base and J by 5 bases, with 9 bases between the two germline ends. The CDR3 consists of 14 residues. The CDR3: CASSLYVGYQPQHF. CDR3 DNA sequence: TGTGCCAGCAGTTTATATGTGGGCTATCAGCCCCAGCATTTT.